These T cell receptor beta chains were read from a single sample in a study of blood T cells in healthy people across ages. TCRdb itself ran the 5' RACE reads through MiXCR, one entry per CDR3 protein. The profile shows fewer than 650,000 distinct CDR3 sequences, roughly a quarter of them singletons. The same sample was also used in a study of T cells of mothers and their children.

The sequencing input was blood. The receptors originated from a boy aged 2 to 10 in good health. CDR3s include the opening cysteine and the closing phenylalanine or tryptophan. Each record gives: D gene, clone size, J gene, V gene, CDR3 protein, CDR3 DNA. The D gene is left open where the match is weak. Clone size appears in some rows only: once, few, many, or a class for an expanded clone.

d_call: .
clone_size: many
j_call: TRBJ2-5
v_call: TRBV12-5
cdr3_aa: CASGSRGTETQYF
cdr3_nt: TGTGCTAGTGGTTCACGGGGAACGGAGACCCAGTACTTC

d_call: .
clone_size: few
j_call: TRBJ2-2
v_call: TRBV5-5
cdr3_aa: CASSLASYTGELFF
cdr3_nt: TGTGCCAGCAGCTTGGCGAGCTACACCGGGGAGCTGTTTTTT

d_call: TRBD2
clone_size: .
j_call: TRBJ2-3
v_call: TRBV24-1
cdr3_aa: CATSAGLAGVGTDTQYF
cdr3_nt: TGTGCCACCAGTGCGGGACTAGCGGGAGTAGGAACAGATACGCAGTATTTT

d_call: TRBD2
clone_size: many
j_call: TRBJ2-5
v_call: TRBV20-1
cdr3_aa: CSARSPGLAGNRETQYF
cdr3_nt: TGCAGTGCTAGATCTCCGGGACTAGCGGGGAATAGAGAGACCCAGTACTTC

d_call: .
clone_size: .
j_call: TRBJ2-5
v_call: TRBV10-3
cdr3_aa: CAISRGTTGQETQYF
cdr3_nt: TGTGCCATCAGCCGAGGGACAACCGGACAAGAGACCCAGTACTTC

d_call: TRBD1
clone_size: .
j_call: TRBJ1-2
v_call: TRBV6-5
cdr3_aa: CASGGGHRGYDGYTF
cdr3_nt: TGTGCCAGTGGGGGGGGGCACAGGGGTTATGATGGCTACACCTTC

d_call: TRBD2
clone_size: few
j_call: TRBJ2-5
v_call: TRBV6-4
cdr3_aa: CASSETSGSLQTQYF
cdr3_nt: TGTGCCAGCAGTGAAACTAGCGGATCACTTCAGACCCAGTACTTC

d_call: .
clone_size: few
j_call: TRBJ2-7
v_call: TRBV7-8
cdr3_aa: CASSFPLAGYEQYF
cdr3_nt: TGTGCCAGCAGCTTTCCGCTTGCGGGCTACGAGCAGTACTTC

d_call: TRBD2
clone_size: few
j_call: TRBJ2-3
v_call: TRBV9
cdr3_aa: CASSGLAGDSGTQYF
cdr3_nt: TGTGCCAGCAGCGGGTTAGCGGGGGATTCCGGTACGCAGTATTTT

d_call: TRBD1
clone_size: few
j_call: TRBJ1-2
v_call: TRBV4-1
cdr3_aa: CASSQQGRGKDYTF
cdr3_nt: TGCGCCAGCAGCCAACAGGGCAGGGGGAAGGACTACACCTTC

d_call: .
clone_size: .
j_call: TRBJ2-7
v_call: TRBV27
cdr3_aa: CASSSLASYEQYF
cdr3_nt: TGTGCCAGCAGTTCATTAGCGTCCTACGAGCAGTACTTC

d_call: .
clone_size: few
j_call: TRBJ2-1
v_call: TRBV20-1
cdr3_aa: CSAQRGKRSYNEQFF
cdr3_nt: TGCAGTGCCCAGAGAGGGAAGCGCTCCTACAATGAGCAGTTCTTC

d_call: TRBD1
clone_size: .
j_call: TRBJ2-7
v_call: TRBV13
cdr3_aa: CASSFTEGQGGDQYF
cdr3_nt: TGTGCCAGCAGCTTTACGGAGGGACAGGGTGGTGACCAGTACTTC

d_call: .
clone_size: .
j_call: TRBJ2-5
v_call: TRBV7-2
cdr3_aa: CASSTPTGRRSQETQYF
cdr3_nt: TGTGCTAGCAGCACCCCAACCGGACGGAGAAGCCAAGAGACCCAGTACTTC

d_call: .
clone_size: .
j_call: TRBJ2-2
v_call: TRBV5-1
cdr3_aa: CASSLPGGGTGELFF
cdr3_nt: TGCGCCAGCAGCTTGCCCGGGGGAGGCACCGGGGAGCTGTTTTTT

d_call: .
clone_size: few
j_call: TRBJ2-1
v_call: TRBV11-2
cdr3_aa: CASSLGLVNEQFF
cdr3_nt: TGTGCCAGCAGCTTAGGACTAGTCAATGAGCAGTTCTTC

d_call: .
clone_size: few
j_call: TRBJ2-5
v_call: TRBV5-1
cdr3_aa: CASSPSNQETQYF
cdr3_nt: TGCGCCAGCAGCCCTAGCAACCAAGAGACCCAGTACTTC

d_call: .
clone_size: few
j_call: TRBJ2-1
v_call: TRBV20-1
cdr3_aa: CSATRSGRSHNEQFF
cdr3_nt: TGCAGTGCTACAAGGTCTGGACGCTCCCACAATGAGCAGTTCTTC

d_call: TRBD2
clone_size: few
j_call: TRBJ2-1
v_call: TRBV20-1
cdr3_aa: CSARLRGTSGGAGYNEQFF
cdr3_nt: TGCAGTGCTAGACTCCGGGGGACTAGCGGGGGGGCCGGATACAATGAGCAGTTCTTC

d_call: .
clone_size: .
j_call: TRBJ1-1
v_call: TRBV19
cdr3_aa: CASSMAHGLEAFF
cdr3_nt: TGTGCCAGTAGTATGGCGCACGGACTTGAAGCTTTCTTT

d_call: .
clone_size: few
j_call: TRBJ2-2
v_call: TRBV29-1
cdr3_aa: CSVMASSANTGELFF
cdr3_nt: TGCAGCGTTATGGCCTCCTCCGCGAACACCGGGGAGCTGTTTTTT

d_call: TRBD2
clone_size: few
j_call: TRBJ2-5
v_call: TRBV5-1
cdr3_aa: CASSLELAGQETQYF
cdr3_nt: TGCGCCAGCAGCTTGGAACTAGCGGGGCAAGAGACCCAGTACTTC

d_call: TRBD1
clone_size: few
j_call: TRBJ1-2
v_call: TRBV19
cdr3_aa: CASSIKGQGNGYTF
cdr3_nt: TGTGCCAGTAGTATAAAAGGACAGGGGAATGGCTACACCTTC

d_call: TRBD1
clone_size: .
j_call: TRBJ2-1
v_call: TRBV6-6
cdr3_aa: CASSYHVWTGSYNEQFF
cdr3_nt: TGTGCCAGCAGTTACCATGTCTGGACAGGGTCCTACAATGAGCAGTTCTTC

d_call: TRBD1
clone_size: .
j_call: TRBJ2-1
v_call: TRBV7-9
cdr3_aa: CACSLEPDRVYEQFF
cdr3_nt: TGTGCCTGCAGCTTAGAGCCGGACAGGGTTTATGAGCAGTTCTTC

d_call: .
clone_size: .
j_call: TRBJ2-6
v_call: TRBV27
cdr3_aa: CASSLLGATGANVLTF
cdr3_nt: TGTGCCAGCAGTTTATTGGGGGCTACTGGGGCCAACGTCCTGACTTTC

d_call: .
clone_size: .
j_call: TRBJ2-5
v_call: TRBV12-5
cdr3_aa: CASGQVQETQYF
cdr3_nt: TGTGCTAGTGGTCAAGTCCAAGAGACCCAGTACTTC

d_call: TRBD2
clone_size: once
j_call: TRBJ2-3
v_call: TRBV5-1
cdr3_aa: CASSLASGGPSSSDTQYF
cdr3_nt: TGCGCCAGCAGCTTGGCTAGCGGGGGCCCATCATCCTCAGATACGCAGTATTTT

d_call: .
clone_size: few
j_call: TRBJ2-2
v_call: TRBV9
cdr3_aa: CASSVVGEPGELFF
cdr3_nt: TGTGCCAGCAGCGTAGTCGGGGAACCCGGGGAGCTGTTTTTT

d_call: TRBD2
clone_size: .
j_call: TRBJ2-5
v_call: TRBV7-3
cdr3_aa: CASSLSSRGARETQYF
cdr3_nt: TGTGCCAGCAGCTTATCTTCGCGGGGGGCACGGGAGACCCAGTACTTC

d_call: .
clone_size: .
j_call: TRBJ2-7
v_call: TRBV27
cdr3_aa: CASSTGTLYEQYF
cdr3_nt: TGTGCCAGCAGCACCGGGACACTGTACGAGCAGTACTTC

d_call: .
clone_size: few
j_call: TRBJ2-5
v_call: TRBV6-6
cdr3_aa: CASTGGHLVWYF
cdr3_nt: TGTGCCAGCACCGGGGGGCACCTTGTGTGGTACTTC

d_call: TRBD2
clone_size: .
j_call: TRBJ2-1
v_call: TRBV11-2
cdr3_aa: CASRPLAGAYNEQFF
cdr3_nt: TGTGCCAGCAGACCGCTAGCGGGAGCCTACAATGAGCAGTTCTTC